Presented here are 29 T cell receptor beta chains from one specimen sequenced in a study of blood T cell repertoires in COVID-19. Here immunoSEQ multiplex PCR was the method, and the copy in TCRdb shows in-frame clones only, minus some. The sample holds 75,000 to 100,000 clones, 75% to 90% seen once. The sample consisted of peripheral blood. Source of these receptors: an elderly man with acute or convalescent COVID-19.

This clone turned up a few times. The rearrangement uses TRBV27 and TRBJ2-7, with D possibly being TRBD1 (6 bases). This CDR3 has 13 amino acids. V gave up 5 bases and J gave up 7 bases, with 15 bases separating them. Germline V gene sequence: CDR1 MNHEY, CDR2 SMNVEV (reference sequence). CDR3 sequence reads: CASSIFLRGEQYF. The CDR3 region has the DNA TGTGCCAGCAGTATTTTCCTCAGGGGTGAGCAGTACTTC.

The chain carries TRBV6-5 and TRBJ1-4, with D tentatively TRBD1 (5 bases). Germline V lookup: CDR1 MNHEY, CDR2 SVGAGI. The CDR3 contains 15 residues. Trimming cost V 0 bases and J 5 bases, with 10 bases left between them. CDR3 protein: CASSYSSGNNEKLFF. For the CDR3, the DNA is TGTGCCAGCAGTTACTCGTCAGGGAACAATGAAAAACTGTTTTTT.

V and J are TRBV7-2 and TRBJ2-1; D gene uncertain. Germline V gene data show CDR1 as SGHTA and CDR2 as FQGNSA. This CDR3 comprises 16 residues. The V gene lost 0 bases and the J gene lost 1 base, with 10 bases spanning the gap. CDR3 sequence: CASSLASASSYNEQFF. CDR3 DNA sequence: TGTGCCAGCAGCTTAGCCAGCGCCTCTTCCTACAATGAGCAGTTCTTC.

V and J are TRBV6-2 or TRBV6-3 and TRBJ2-1; D remains ambiguous. The CDR3 totals 13 residues. Germline V gives CDR1 MNHEY, CDR2 SVGEGT. Between the trimmed V and J ends, which lost 0 bases and 8 bases, there was a span of 8 bases. The CDR3 nucleotides are TGTGCCAGCAGTTACTCTTCCAGGTATGAGCAGTTCTTC. It is translated as CASSYSSRYEQFF.

The V and J genes are TRBV28 and TRBJ1-2; D might be TRBD1 (5 bases). V lost 6 bases, J lost 8 bases, and 16 bases lay in between. In germline, CDR1 is MDHEN, CDR2 SYDVKM. This CDR3 spans 13 amino acids. The CDR3, as DNA: TGTGCCAGCAGCTTAGGGGAGATGGGAGGCTACACCTTC. The encoded protein is CASSLGEMGGYTF.

The rearrangement uses TRBV28 and TRBJ2-1, with 9 bases matching TRBD2. Trimming removed 7 bases from V and 7 bases from J; junction bases left unmatched: 17. The V gene's germline CDR1 is MDHEN and CDR2 SYDVKM. CDR3 length: 17 residues. The CDR3 DNA sequence: TGTGCCAGCACCCCAGCCTTTGGAGCGGGAGGAGCGAATGAGCAGTTCTTC. Amino acid sequence: CASTPAFGAGGANEQFF.

This chain uses TRBV6-2 or TRBV6-3 with TRBJ2-5, with 10 bases aligning to TRBD2. CDR1 is MNHEY, CDR2 SVGEGT, per germline. The CDR3 has 16 amino acids. The trim removed 5 bases at V and 9 bases at J, leaving 15 bases unmatched. CDR3 sequence (DNA): TGTGCCAGCAGTACGCCGCCGGGACTAGCGCCGCTCGCCCAGTACTTC. It is translated as CASSTPPGLAPLAQYF.

This sequence joins TRBV13 and TRBJ2-5; D ambiguous. CDR1 PRHDT and CDR2 FYEKMQ come from the germline V gene (reference sequence). The CDR3 runs to 11 residues. V was trimmed by 3 bases and J by 5 bases, leaving 4 bases between them. The CDR3 is CASSLRETQYF. DNA for the CDR3: TGTGCCAGCAGCTTGAGGGAGACCCAGTACTTC. The whole variable domain, filled in from reference TRBV13 and TRBJ2-5, reads AAGVIQSPRHLIKEKRETATLKCYPIPRHDTVYWYQQGPGQDPQFLISFYEKMQSDKGSIPDRFSAQQFSDYHSELNMSSLELGDSALYFCASSLRETQYFGPGTRLLVL.

The chain employs TRBV7-3 and TRBJ1-1; D gene uncertain. The CDR3 is 13 amino acids. Germline V gives CDR1 SGHTA, CDR2 FQGTGA. Trimming took 3 bases from V and 1 from J, leaving 6 bases between them. The CDR3 coding sequence is TGTGCCAGCAGCTTGACACCGAACACTGAAGCTTTCTTT. Protein: CASSLTPNTEAFF.

The rearrangement uses TRBV2 and TRBJ1-2; D perhaps matches TRBD1 (6 bases). Trimming took 6 bases from V and 4 from J, leaving 15 bases between them. Germline CDR1 is SNHLY and CDR2 is FYNNEI. This CDR3 is built from 14 residues. CDR3 in amino acids: CASSAETGGYGYTF. The DNA of the CDR3 is TGTGCCAGCAGCGCTGAGACAGGCGGCTATGGCTACACCTTC. The full variable domain, rest sourced from reference TRBV2 and TRBJ1-2, is EPEVTQTPSHQVTQMGQEVILRCVPISNHLYFYWYRQILGQKVEFLVSFYNNEISEKSEIFDDQFSVERPDGSNFTLKIRSTKLEDSAMYFCASSAETGGYGYTFGSGTRLTVV.

CDR3 DNA: TGTGCCAGCAGCTTAGATTCGGATACGCAGTATTTT. It codes for CASSLDSDTQYF. The chain uses TRBV7-6 and TRBJ2-3; no clear D. The CDR3 is 12 amino acids. Germline V lookup: CDR1 SGHVS, CDR2 FNYEAQ. Trimming took off 1 base at V and 6 bases at J, with 5 bases between the two ends.

This clone was seen more than once but under ten times. The rearrangement joins TRBV19 to TRBJ2-1; maybe TRBD2 (6 bases). This CDR3 has 14 amino acids. V lost 6 bases to trimming and J lost 3 bases, with 12 bases between them. The germline gives CDR1 LNHDA, CDR2 SQIVND (reference sequence). CDR3 in amino acids: CASRGGSLYNEQFF. In DNA, the CDR3 is TGTGCCAGTAGGGGGGGATCCCTCTACAATGAGCAGTTCTTC.

The chain combines TRBV3-1 (or the pseudogene TRBV3-2) with TRBJ2-5; weak D call: TRBD2 (5 bases). The CDR3 runs to 14 residues. CDR1 is LGHDT, CDR2 YNNKEL, per germline (reference sequence). Trimming removed 6 bases at V and 5 bases at J, with 16 bases between. CDR3 residues: CASRWTPGGETQYF. DNA of the CDR3: TGTGCCAGCAGATGGACCCCGGGCGGGGAGACCCAGTACTTC.

This clone has only one observation. The chain couples TRBV30 to TRBJ2-7, with D uncertain. Trimming shortened V by 6 bases and J by 0 bases, and 6 bases separated the two germline ends. The CDR3 is 11 amino acids. CDR1 and CDR2 (germline): GTSNPN, SVGIG (reference sequence). CDR3 nucleotides: TGTGCCTGCATCAACTCCTACGAGCAGTACTTC. This codes for CACINSYEQYF.

V is TRBV5-4 and J is TRBJ2-1; 9 bases are a match to TRBD2. Per the germline V gene, CDR1 is SGHNT and CDR2 is YYREEE (reference sequence). Trimming at V came to 2 bases and at J to 3 bases, leaving 3 bases not matched to a gene. The CDR3 totals 15 residues. The CDR3: CASSFSTSGYNEQFF. In nucleotides, the CDR3 is TGTGCCAGCAGCTTTTCGACTAGCGGCTACAATGAGCAGTTCTTC. The variable domain in full, with the rest retrieved from reference TRBV5-4 and TRBJ2-1, is ETGVTQSPTHLIKTRGQQVTLRCSSQSGHNTVSWYQQALGQGPQFIFQYYREEENGRGNFPPRFSGLQFPNYSSELNVNALELDDSALYLCASSFSTSGYNEQFFGPGTRLTVL.

This clone was observed once. V is TRBV5-1 and J is TRBJ2-7, with a weak D call TRBD1 (5 bases). The CDR3 length is 16 residues. CDR1 is SGHRS and CDR2 is YFSETQ in the germline V gene. The germline V and J ends were trimmed by 0 bases and 2 bases, with 15 bases remaining between them. The CDR3 sequence is CASSLGGDSHTYEQYF. CDR3 DNA: TGCGCCAGCAGCTTGGGAGGCGACAGCCACACCTACGAGCAGTACTTC. The full variable domain, rest sourced from reference TRBV5-1 and TRBJ2-7, is KAGVTQTPRYLIKTRGQQVTLSCSPISGHRSVSWYQQTPGQGLQFLFEYFSETQRNKGNFPGRFSGRQFSNSRSEMNVSTLELGDSALYLCASSLGGDSHTYEQYFGPGTRLTVT.

DNA of the CDR3: TGTGCCTGGAGGCGCACAGGGGTGAGCAGTGAGCAGTTCTTC. Translation: CAWRRTGVSSEQFF. The gene calls are TRBV30 and TRBJ2-1; 7 nucleotides match TRBD1. Trimming took 3 bases from V and 9 from J; bases not matched to a gene: 11. CDR3 size: 14 residues. In germline, CDR1 is GTSNPN, CDR2 SVGIG (reference sequence).

J is TRBJ2-7 and V is TRBV10-3, with 10 bases aligning to TRBD2. This CDR3 is built from 14 residues. Germline CDR1 ENHRY, CDR2 SYGVKD. V shed 6 bases and J 9 bases; nucleotides not matched to a gene: 11. CDR3 DNA sequence: TGTGCCATCAGCCTACTAGCGGGACAGGACGGGCAGTACTTC. It translates to CAISLLAGQDGQYF.

This clone was recorded once. The chain joins TRBV25-1 to TRBJ2-1; D remains ambiguous. Trimming took 1 base from V and 5 from J, leaving 12 bases between them. The CDR3 runs 15 residues. From germline, CDR1 is MGHDK and CDR2 SYGVNS. The CDR3: CASSEFGDSNNEQFF. The CDR3 region has the DNA TGTGCCAGCAGTGAATTTGGAGACTCGAACAATGAGCAGTTCTTC.

This rearrangement joins TRBV6-2 or TRBV6-3 to TRBJ2-7; tentative D call: TRBD1 (6 bases). V lost 0 bases, J lost 2 bases, and 14 bases lay in between. Germline loops: CDR1 MNHEY, CDR2 SVGEGT. The CDR3 covers 16 residues. The DNA for the CDR3 is TGTGCCAGCAGTTACTCCCGACAGGACCAAACCTACGAGCAGTACTTC. It translates to CASSYSRQDQTYEQYF.

J is TRBJ2-7 and V is TRBV5-4; perhaps TRBD1 as D (5 bases). The V and J ends lost 0 bases and 0 bases respectively, with 7 bases between them. The CDR3 loop spans 14 amino acids. The V gene's germline CDR1 is SGHNT and CDR2 YYREEE (reference sequence). CDR3 region: CASSLDRRSYEQYF. The CDR3 region has the DNA TGTGCCAGCAGCTTGGACAGGCGCTCCTACGAGCAGTACTTC.

This clone was seen just once. The chain recombines TRBV3-1 (or the pseudogene TRBV3-2) with TRBJ1-3; TRBD1 agrees at 8 bases. This CDR3 comprises 17 residues. The V segment lost 0 bases and the J segment 0 bases; nucleotides outside the gene matches: 4. Germline CDR1 LGHDT, CDR2 YNNKEL (reference sequence). CDR3 nucleotides: TGTGCCAGCAGCCAAGAAGGGACAGGTTTCTCTGGAAACACCATATATTTT. Protein product: CASSQEGTGFSGNTIYF.

V is TRBV11-2 and J is TRBJ1-3; D remains ambiguous. Germline V gene data show CDR1 as SGHAT and CDR2 as FQNNGV. Between the trimmed V and J ends, which lost 1 base and 8 bases, there was a span of 12 bases. The CDR3 consists of 14 residues. The CDR3 is CASSLGVPGDTIYF. In DNA, the CDR3 is TGTGCCAGCAGCTTAGGAGTACCCGGGGACACCATATATTTT.

V gene TRBV3-1 (or the pseudogene TRBV3-2) combines with J gene TRBJ2-7, with no clear D. Germline loops: CDR1 LGHDT, CDR2 YNNKEL (reference sequence). Trimming pared 0 bases from V and 2 bases from J, leaving 11 bases between. This CDR3 region has 15 residues. The CDR3 is CASSQDIGGAYEQYF. The CDR3 bases are TGTGCCAGCAGCCAAGATATTGGCGGCGCCTACGAGCAGTACTTC.

The CDR3 loop reads CASTGQSLTYEQYF. Here the CDR3 DNA reads TGTGCCAGCACCGGACAGAGCCTGACCTACGAGCAGTACTTC. The J gene is TRBJ2-7, the V gene TRBV6-5; TRBD1 is a possible D gene (6 bases). The CDR3 length is 14 residues. Germline assignment: CDR1 MNHEY and CDR2 SVGAGI. Trimming shortened V by 7 bases and J by 2 bases, and 15 bases separated the two germline ends.

The chain recombines TRBV4-3 with TRBJ2-3, with a weak D call TRBD1 (5 bases). The CDR3 contains 15 residues. V was cut by 0 bases and J by 3 bases, with 10 bases left in between. Germline-derived CDR1 and CDR2 are LGHNA and YSLEER. CDR3 loop: CASSQDPRGTDTQYF. DNA for the CDR3: TGCGCCAGCAGCCAAGATCCTAGGGGTACAGATACGCAGTATTTT.

The chain combines TRBV19 with TRBJ1-5; 7 bases line up with TRBD1. After removal of 1 base from V and 6 bases from J, the junction contained 12 bases not matched to a gene. This CDR3 has 17 residues. Germline CDR1 LNHDA, CDR2 SQIVND (reference sequence). CDR3 protein: CASSIVEIGGSGQPQHF. CDR3 nucleotides: TGTGCCAGTAGTATAGTGGAGATAGGGGGCTCTGGTCAGCCCCAGCATTTT.

The chain has TRBV6-5 and TRBJ1-1; no firm D call. This CDR3 contains 13 residues. V was shortened by 0 bases and J by 5 bases, with 7 bases between the two germline ends. From germline, CDR1 is MNHEY and CDR2 SVGAGI. The CDR3 region is CASSYSRSTEAFF. CDR3 DNA sequence: TGTGCCAGCAGTTACTCGAGGTCGACTGAAGCTTTCTTT.

The chain employs TRBV2 and TRBJ1-2; D remains unclear. The CDR3 has 13 residues. Trimming cost V 3 bases and J 8 bases, with 13 bases left between them. Germline lookup yields CDR1 SNHLY and CDR2 FYNNEI. DNA for the CDR3: TGTGCCAGCAGTGAGCAGGTCTTTCGGGGCTACACCTTC. This translates into CASSEQVFRGYTF. The complete variable domain, with remaining parts taken from reference TRBV2 and TRBJ1-2, reads EPEVTQTPSHQVTQMGQEVILRCVPISNHLYFYWYRQILGQKVEFLVSFYNNEISEKSEIFDDQFSVERPDGSNFTLKIRSTKLEDSAMYFCASSEQVFRGYTFGSGTRLTVV.